The 10 T cell receptor beta chains below all came from one sample that was sequenced in a study of cytomegalovirus exposure and HLA in healthy donors. With 60 Vbeta and 13 Jbeta primers, the PCR was carried out. Produced via immunoSEQ multiplex PCR; TCRdb's table is partial and in-frame only. Among 130,000 to 150,000 clones listed, around 79% were seen once. Input material: PBMCs. The source of these receptors is a male donor in good health and CMV-seronegative.

The V gene is TRBV5-1, the J gene TRBJ2-5, with TRBD2 matching 9 bases. V lost 2 bases and J lost 5; bases outside the gene matches: 10. Looked up from germline, CDR1 is SGHRS and CDR2 is YFSETQ. The CDR3 is 16 residues long. CDR3 region: CASSLPPLAGLETQYF. CDR3 nucleotides: TGCGCCAGCAGCTTACCCCCCCTAGCGGGACTCGAGACCCAGTACTTC. Looking up the rest from reference TRBV5-1 and TRBJ2-5 gives the full variable domain: KAGVTQTPRYLIKTRGQQVTLSCSPISGHRSVSWYQQTPGQGLQFLFEYFSETQRNKGNFPGRFSGRQFSNSRSEMNVSTLELGDSALYLCASSLPPLAGLETQYFGPGTRLLVL.

This sequence joins TRBV19 and TRBJ2-7, with D perhaps TRBD2 (5 bases). The V end was cut by 2 bases, the J end by 3 bases, with 8 bases between. CDR3 length: 13 amino acids. Germline CDR1 LNHDA, CDR2 SQIVND (reference sequence). This CDR3 reads CASSIRTHYEQYF. CDR3 sequence (DNA): TGTGCCAGTAGTATAAGGACTCACTACGAGCAGTACTTC.

The chain carries TRBV10-3 and TRBJ2-7, with D perhaps matching TRBD2 (6 bases). Trimming left V 6 bases short and J 1 base short, with 7 bases between. Germline CDR1 and CDR2: ENHRY and SYGVKD. The CDR3 runs to 12 residues. The CDR3 region is CAIRGTSYEQYF. The CDR3 DNA reads TGTGCCATCAGGGGGACTTCCTACGAGCAGTACTTC.

Note on this clone: This same CDR3 is encoded by further DNA sequences in the sample. This sequence joins TRBV28 and TRBJ1-1; possible D gene TRBD1, 6 bases. The CDR3 spans 13 residues. CDR1 MDHEN and CDR2 SYDVKM come from the germline V gene. Trimming removed 1 base at V and 6 bases at J, with 9 bases between. The CDR3 sequence is CASSLLQGPEAFF. The DNA of the CDR3 is TGTGCCAGCAGTTTATTACAGGGCCCTGAAGCTTTCTTT.

This clone turned up a few times. The chain links TRBV29-1 to TRBJ2-7; TRBD1 aligns across 9 bases. Germline loops: CDR1 SQVTM, CDR2 ANQGSEA. V was pared by 6 bases and J by 1 base, with 1 base of the junction left unmatched. CDR3 length: 12 amino acids. The CDR3 coding sequence is TGCAGCGTGGGGACAGGGTCCTACGAGCAGTACTTC. It codes for CSVGTGSYEQYF.

The chain carries TRBV6-5 and TRBJ1-1; the match to TRBD1 covers 8 bases. Trimming cost V 2 bases and J 7 bases; bases outside gene matches: 12. CDR3 length equals 16 residues. Germline CDR1 is MNHEY and CDR2 is SVGAGI. CDR3 protein: CASSYPGQVGGHEAFF. The CDR3 DNA reads as TGTGCCAGCAGTTACCCGGGACAGGTTGGAGGTCATGAAGCTTTCTTT.

DNA for the CDR3: TGTGCCAGCAGTCCCCTAGCGAACAATGAGCAGTTCTTC. Protein sequence: CASSPLANNEQFF. The rearrangement joins TRBV27 to TRBJ2-1; D might be TRBD2 (6 bases). The V gene lost 5 bases and the J gene lost 5 bases, with 10 bases spanning the gap. The CDR3 spans 13 residues. Germline CDR1 is MNHEY and CDR2 is SMNVEV (reference sequence).

The J gene is TRBJ2-1, the V gene TRBV7-6, with D possibly matching TRBD2 (6 bases). Germline V gene lookup returns CDR1 SGHVS and CDR2 FNYEAQ. The germline V and J ends were trimmed by 3 bases and 8 bases, with 11 bases remaining between them. CDR3 length: 13 residues. This chain's CDR3 is CASSLGLSYEQFF. DNA for the CDR3: TGTGCCAGCAGCTTGGGACTGAGCTATGAGCAGTTCTTC.

The V call is TRBV4-1, the J call TRBJ2-5, with TRBD1 matching 7 bases. The end of the DNA is better explained by TRBJ2-7, so the J call may be wrong. Germline values: CDR1 MGHRA, CDR2 YSYEKL. This CDR3 spans 15 amino acids. The CDR3 sequence: CASSQDRQGAYEQYF. The CDR3 nucleotides read TGCGCCAGCAGCCAAGATCGGCAGGGGGCCTACGAGCAGTACTTC.

This clone was observed a few times. V usage is TRBV12-5 and J usage is TRBJ1-1, with D unclear. CDR3 length: 13 residues. The ends were cut back, 6 bases at V and 5 bases at J, with 13 bases in the middle. Germline CDR1 LGHNT, CDR2 FRNRAP. DNA of the CDR3: TGTGCTAGTGGCCGGACTCTGGGGACTGAAGCTTTCTTT. Its protein product is CASGRTLGTEAFF.